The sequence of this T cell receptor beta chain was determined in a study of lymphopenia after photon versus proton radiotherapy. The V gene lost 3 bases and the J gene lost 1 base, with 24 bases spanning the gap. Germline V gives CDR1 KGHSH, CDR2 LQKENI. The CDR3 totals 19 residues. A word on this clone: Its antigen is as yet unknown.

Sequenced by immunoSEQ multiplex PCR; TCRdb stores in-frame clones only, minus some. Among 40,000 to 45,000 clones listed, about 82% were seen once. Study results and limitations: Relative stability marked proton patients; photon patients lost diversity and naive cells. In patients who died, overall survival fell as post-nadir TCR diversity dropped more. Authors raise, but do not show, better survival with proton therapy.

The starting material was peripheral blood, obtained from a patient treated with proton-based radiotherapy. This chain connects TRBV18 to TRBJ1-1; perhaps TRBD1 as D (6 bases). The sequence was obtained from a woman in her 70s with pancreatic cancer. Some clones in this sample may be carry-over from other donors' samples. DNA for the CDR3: TGTGCCAGCTCACCCCGGCTCGGGGGGCCCTCGGATCAGAACACTGAAGCTTTCTTT. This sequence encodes CASSPRLGGPSDQNTEAFF.